What follows describes a single T cell receptor (beta chain). The specificity of this receptor is unknown. No clone much larger than this one lies a single base away; base qualities are absent. These data belong to a study of CD8+CD57+ T cells in acquired aplastic anemia (dated by TCRdb to the late 2010s). Describing the broader study: On average, sorted CD4+ and CD8+ cells yielded around 3.4 ug of extracted DNA, with a range of about 0.17 to 27.4 ug. A CD8+CD57+ expansion meant a frequency higher than the mean frequency seen in healthy subjects. General findings and caveats noted by the study authors: CD8+ Simpson's diversity did not differ significantly between patients and healthy controls (P=0.060). Twenty-nine CD8+ CDR3 sequences were shared between patients and controls but appeared highly expressed in patients and within their immunodominant clones.

Genomic DNA was used as template for profiling of TCR beta VDJ combinations and CDR3 sequences. An Illumina HiSeq 2000 was the platform used for TCR repertoire sequencing. In the paper's pipeline: TRBV/TRBJ rearrangement plots, CDR3 size and DJ length profiles, and Simpson's diversity index were used to assess repertoires. The most abundant DNA sequence in the deep sequencing data was defined as the immunodominant clone. CDR3 amino acid sequences were checked for sharing across subjects and were also compared against the VDJdb database and published repertoires. TCRdb trimmed public reads at Q25 via fastp, called clones via MiXCR and kept in-frame beta chains. Entries that share a CDR3 protein sequence are merged under the most common genes and DNA. The authors' filters were not applied to this entry. In this sample the table shows 95,000 to 150,000 distinct CDR3 sequences, under 65% of which occur a single time. Roughly 30% of the sample is in the top ten clones.

The patients picked for sequencing were ones in whom flow cytometry had shown an expansion of CD8+CD57+ cells. Severe acquired aplastic anemia was diagnosed in all patients according to International Study of Aplastic Anemia and Agranulocytosis and Camitta criteria. No patient had received any therapy when blood was sampled. In this study, sorted CD4+ and CD8+ T cells from the blood of healthy subjects and of severe aplastic anemia patients had their TCR repertoires deep-sequenced. Patients were enrolled under clinicaltrials.gov protocols 00001620, 01623167, 00001397, 00071045, 00081523 and 00961064 in the USA. Ficoll-Paque density gradient centrifugation was used to isolate peripheral blood mononuclear cells. Before DNA extraction, CD4+ and CD8+ T cells were sorted with FACS or magnetic beads. Via the germline V gene, CDR1 is SNHLY and CDR2 FYNNEI. From V the trimming removes 4 bases and from J it removes 0 bases, while the gene matches leave 3 bases of the junction unaccounted for. The CDR3 sequence holds 15 residues, the cysteine and phenylalanine included. Only the CDR3 DNA is retained, 45 bases long and in frame from the first base.

This sequence was found in a human donor with aplastic anemia. Rearrangement joined TRBV2 to TRBJ2-7; 10 central nucleotides agree with TRBD1. Material: sorted CD4+, CD8+, or CD8+CD57+ T cells (not recorded which) from PBMCs. The CDR3 protein: CASSARDRGSYEQYF. Here is the DNA: TGTGCCAGCAGTGCCCGGGACAGGGGCTCCTACGAGCAGTACTTC.